This T cell receptor beta chain was recovered during a study of T cell changes during pregnancy in multiple sclerosis. The repertoire was sequenced with immunoSEQ multiplex PCR; TCRdb's copy has only in-frame clones and lacks some. The sample has roughly 58,000 clones, about 88% seen once; the top ten hold approximately 2.8%. A single count supports this clone. The TCR sequence derives from a female donor with multiple sclerosis, enrolled in a pregnancy study. This specimen consisted of CD8+ T cells from peripheral blood mononuclear cells, obtained before pregnancy.

The CDR3 protein is CASSQGVAEKLFF. The DNA for the CDR3 is TGTGCCAGCAGTCAGGGTGTAGCTGAAAAACTGTTTTTT. This chain connects TRBV7-3 to TRBJ1-4, with a tentative D call TRBD1 (5 bases). The CDR3 runs 13 residues. Germline V lookup: CDR1 SGHTA, CDR2 FQGTGA. Trimming took off 6 bases at V and 7 bases at J, with 12 bases between the two ends.